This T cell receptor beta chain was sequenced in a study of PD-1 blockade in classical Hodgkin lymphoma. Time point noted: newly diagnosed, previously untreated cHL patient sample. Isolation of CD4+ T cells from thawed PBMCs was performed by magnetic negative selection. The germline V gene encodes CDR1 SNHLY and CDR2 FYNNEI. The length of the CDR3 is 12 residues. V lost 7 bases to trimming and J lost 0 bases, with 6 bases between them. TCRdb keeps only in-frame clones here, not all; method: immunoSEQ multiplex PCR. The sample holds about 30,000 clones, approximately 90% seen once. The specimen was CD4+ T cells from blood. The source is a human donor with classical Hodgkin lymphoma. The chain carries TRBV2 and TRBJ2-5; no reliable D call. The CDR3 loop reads CASNSYQETQYF. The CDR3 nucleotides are TGTGCCAGCAACAGTTACCAAGAGACCCAGTACTTC.